This is a list of T cell receptor beta chains from one sample in a study of regulatory T cells in long-lasting Graves disease. MiXCR, applied by TCRdb to the multiplex PCR reads, yields one record per CDR3 protein. The sample has more than 450,000 distinct CDR3 sequences; 12% are singletons. A further study also used this sample, focusing on T cells in Graves' hyperthyroidism and ophthalmopathy.

The sample consisted of peripheral blood mononuclear cells (PBMCs), taken at new diagnosis, from a patient treated with antithyroid drugs. The receptors here all came from a woman younger than 45 with Graves disease. Each CDR3 is given with its conserved first and last residue. The D gene is left open where the match is weak. Not all rows give a size; the values are once, few, many and, for expanded clones, a class.

d_call,j_call,clone_size,v_call,cdr3_aa,cdr3_nt
.,TRBJ1-5,.,TRBV20-1,CSGQSSNQPQHF,TGCAGCGGACAGTCTAGCAATCAGCCCCAGCATTTT
.,TRBJ1-4,many,TRBV3-1,CASSTPPEKLFF,TGTGCCAGCAGCACCCCCCCCGAAAAACTGTTTTTT
TRBD1,TRBJ2-7,few,TRBV19,CASSPTGTGRREQYF,TGTGCCAGTAGCCCCACCGGGACAGGGCGAAGAGAGCAGTACTTC
TRBD2,TRBJ2-3,few,TRBV19,CASSTGLAGDRDTQYF,TGTGCCAGTAGTACCGGACTAGCGGGAGATCGAGATACGCAGTATTTT
.,TRBJ2-1,many,TRBV11-2,CASSFRLTDNEQFF,TGTGCCAGCAGCTTCAGACTCACGGACAATGAGCAGTTCTTC
TRBD1,TRBJ1-2,many,TRBV28,CASSFRGPFNYGYTF,TGTGCCAGCAGTTTCAGGGGGCCTTTTAACTATGGCTACACCTTC
TRBD1,TRBJ2-1,many,TRBV14,CASSLDRGYNEQFF,TGTGCCAGCAGCCTGGACAGGGGGTACAATGAGCAGTTCTTC
TRBD1,TRBJ2-7,many,TRBV2,CASRSTGVGYEQYF,TGTGCCAGCAGGTCGACAGGGGTCGGCTACGAGCAGTACTTC
.,TRBJ2-1,few,TRBV20-1,CSARDGREYNEQFF,TGCAGTGCTAGAGATGGACGAGAATACAATGAGCAGTTCTTC
.,TRBJ1-2,.,TRBV20-1,CSARDPAGINYGYTF,TGCAGTGCTAGAGATCCGGCAGGAATAAACTATGGCTACACCTTC
.,TRBJ2-7,many,TRBV28,CASSLLPYEQYF,TGTGCCAGCAGTCTCTTGCCCTACGAGCAGTACTTC
.,TRBJ1-6,many,TRBV4-3,CASSQTISYNSPLHF,TGCGCCAGCAGCCAAACTATCTCCTATAATTCACCCCTCCACTTT
.,TRBJ2-1,many,TRBV13,CASSGLWQGAAGGPKVSNEQFF,TGTGCCAGCAGCGGCTTATGGCAGGGGGCGGCGGGAGGGCCCAAAGTCTCAAATGAGCAGTTCTTC
.,TRBJ1-1,.,TRBV10-3,CAISGGGRAATMNTEAFF,TGTGCCATCAGTGGAGGCGGCCGGGCAGCGACCATGAACACTGAAGCTTTCTTT
.,TRBJ2-2,.,TRBV28,CASTLRAGGGTGELFF,TGTGCCAGCACCCTGAGAGCTGGTGGAGGCACCGGGGAGCTGTTTTTT
.,TRBJ1-5,few,TRBV5-6,CASSSRGWQPQHF,TGTGCCAGCAGCTCTAGAGGTTGGCAGCCCCAGCATTTT
.,TRBJ2-1,many,TRBV6-2/TRBV6-3,CASSYWDKRNRYSYNEQFF,TGTGCCAGCAGTTACTGGGACAAAAGAAATAGGTACTCCTACAATGAGCAGTTCTTC
.,TRBJ1-4,many,TRBV12-3/TRBV12-4,CASRTNRANEKLFF,TGTGCCAGCAGAACGAACAGGGCTAATGAAAAACTGTTTTTT
TRBD2,TRBJ2-1,many,TRBV20-1,CSARVRTSGTEQFF,TGCAGTGCTAGGGTTAGGACTAGCGGGACTGAGCAGTTCTTC
TRBD2,TRBJ2-1,.,TRBV28,CASRSRLAGGVSQFF,TGTGCCAGCAGATCTCGCCTAGCGGGAGGGGTTTCGCAGTTCTTC
.,TRBJ1-1,few,TRBV10-2,CASSDFRGVNTEAFF,TGCGCCAGCAGTGACTTTAGGGGGGTGAACACTGAAGCTTTCTTT
.,TRBJ2-1,few,TRBV6-2/TRBV6-3,CASSEAVVRPYNEQFF,TGTGCCAGCAGTGAAGCAGTCGTTCGGCCTTACAATGAGCAGTTCTTC
.,TRBJ2-2,many,TRBV2,CASRPPQGIGAGELFF,TGTGCCAGCAGGCCTCCCCAGGGGATTGGCGCCGGGGAGCTGTTTTTT
.,TRBJ2-3,.,TRBV6-1,CASRGTSPTDTQYF,TGTGCCAGCAGAGGGACAAGCCCGACAGATACGCAGTATTTT
TRBD2,TRBJ2-1,many,TRBV11-2,CASNWGEGYNEQFF,TGTGCCAGCAACTGGGGGGAGGGGTACAATGAGCAGTTCTTC
.,TRBJ2-7,many,TRBV28,CASTRPFPASEQYF,TGTGCCAGCACCCGACCCTTCCCGGCCTCCGAGCAGTACTTC
TRBD1,TRBJ1-1,many,TRBV18,CASRVLPGGEDTEAFF,TGTGCCAGCCGTGTTTTACCAGGGGGCGAGGACACTGAAGCTTTCTTT